This T cell receptor beta chain came from a study of vaccination and CD4 T cells after COVID-19. Study details: Post-COVID sampling occurred a median roughly 100 days after diagnosis (range 35 to 161). The authors used overlapping spike peptides from SARS-CoV-2, HCoV-NL63, HCoV-OC43 and HCoV-229E to stimulate cells.

V was pared by 4 bases and J by 4 bases, with 14 bases between. The CDR3 sequence is 14 residues long. CDR1 is SGHRS, CDR2 YFSETQ, per germline. Treatment reported: roughly nine-day PBMC culture with coronavirus spike peptide pools or control peptides (ViraFEST assay). Before the COVID-19 pandemic (2011-2018), CD4+ T cells were obtained from the unexposed donor. Using peptide pools, antigen-specific T cells were expanded in ViraFEST before TCRs were sequenced. Cultured CD4+ T cell DNA was sequenced using the Oncomine TCR Beta short-read assay. TCRdb itself ran the PCR reads through MiXCR, one entry per CDR3 protein. The repertoire holds about 1,400 distinct CDR3 sequences, about a fifth seen once, with approximately 65% in the top ten. Comment on this clonotype: Its antigen is as yet unknown.

The chain carries TRBV5-1 and TRBJ1-1; D is possibly TRBD1 (5 bases). The sequence was collected from a human donor in good health. Sequencing was done on a sample of CD4+ T cells from blood, cultured in vitro. CDR3 DNA: TGCGCCAGCAGCCCGGACTTTGGGGGCACTGAAGCTTTCTTT. Residues: CASSPDFGGTEAFF.